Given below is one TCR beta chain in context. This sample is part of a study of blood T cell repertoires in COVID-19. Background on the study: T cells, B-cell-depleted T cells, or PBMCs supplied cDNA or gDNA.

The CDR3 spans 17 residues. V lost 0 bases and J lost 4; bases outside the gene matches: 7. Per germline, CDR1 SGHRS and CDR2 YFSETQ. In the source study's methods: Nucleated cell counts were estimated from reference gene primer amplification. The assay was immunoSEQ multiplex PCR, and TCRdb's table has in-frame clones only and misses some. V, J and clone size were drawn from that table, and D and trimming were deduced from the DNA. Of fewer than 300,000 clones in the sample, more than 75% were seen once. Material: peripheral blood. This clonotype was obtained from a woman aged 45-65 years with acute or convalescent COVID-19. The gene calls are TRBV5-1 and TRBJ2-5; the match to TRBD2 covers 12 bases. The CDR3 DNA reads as TGCGCCAGCAGCTTGGGACTAGCGGGAGTATATGGAGAGACCCAGTACTTC. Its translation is CASSLGLAGVYGETQYF.